This is a list of T cell receptor beta chains from one sample in a study of T cell responses to AZD1222 COVID-19 vaccine. Some clones are missing from TCRdb's copy, which holds only in-frame ones; the method was immunoSEQ multiplex PCR. The sample has 75,000 to 90,000 clones, 92% seen once. The sample consisted of peripheral blood, taken 28 days after the second AZD1222 dose. The receptors were gathered from an adult who received the AZD1222 COVID-19 vaccine. Both conserved end residues are part of each CDR3. D genes are given only for firm matches. Some rows have no size entry. The others give once, few or many, or a class for an expanded clone.

v_gene: TRBV15
d_gene: NA
j_gene: TRBJ2-2
abundance: few
CDR3nt: TGTGCCACCAGCAGATCCCTAGACGGACCCACCGGGGAGCTGTTTTTT
CDR3aa: CATSRSLDGPTGELFF

v_gene: TRBV27
d_gene: NA
j_gene: TRBJ2-2
abundance: NA
CDR3nt: TGTGCCAGCAGTGACTATGGCGGAGACGGGTCCGGGGAGCTGTTTTTT
CDR3aa: CASSDYGGDGSGELFF

v_gene: TRBV4-1
d_gene: TRBD1
j_gene: TRBJ1-1
abundance: NA
CDR3nt: TGCGCCAGCAGACCACAGGGGCCCGTGAACACTGAAGCTTTCTTT
CDR3aa: CASRPQGPVNTEAFF

v_gene: TRBV7-9
d_gene: TRBD1
j_gene: TRBJ1-2
abundance: NA
CDR3nt: TGTGCCAGCAGCCAGACGTGGACAGGGGTAAATAGGGACTATGGCTACACCTTC
CDR3aa: CASSQTWTGVNRDYGYTF

v_gene: TRBV10-3
d_gene: TRBD1
j_gene: TRBJ2-7
abundance: NA
CDR3nt: TGTGCCATCACCGGGGACAGGTCCTACGAGCAGTACTTC
CDR3aa: CAITGDRSYEQYF

v_gene: TRBV11-2
d_gene: TRBD1
j_gene: TRBJ1-5
abundance: NA
CDR3nt: TGTGCCAGCACTTACAGGGGAGGGGGCAATCAGCCCCAGCATTTT
CDR3aa: CASTYRGGGNQPQHF

v_gene: TRBV28
d_gene: NA
j_gene: TRBJ2-1
abundance: once
CDR3nt: TGTGCCAGCAGACCCTCTCCGGGGCCCTACAATGAGCAGTTCTTC
CDR3aa: CASRPSPGPYNEQFF

v_gene: TRBV19
d_gene: NA
j_gene: TRBJ1-1
abundance: NA
CDR3nt: TGTGCCAGTAGTAACCGGGACACTGAAGCTTTCTTT
CDR3aa: CASSNRDTEAFF

v_gene: TRBV7-3
d_gene: NA
j_gene: TRBJ2-3
abundance: NA
CDR3nt: TGTGCCAGCAGCTTAATGGGCACAGATACGCAGTATTTT
CDR3aa: CASSLMGTDTQYF

v_gene: TRBV5-8
d_gene: NA
j_gene: TRBJ1-5
abundance: NA
CDR3nt: TGTGCCAGCAGCTTGGGCCAGGGAAAAGGGGATCAGCCCCAGCATTTT
CDR3aa: CASSLGQGKGDQPQHF

v_gene: TRBV4-3
d_gene: NA
j_gene: TRBJ2-7
abundance: NA
CDR3nt: TGCGCCAGCAGCCGGTTGGCCGGTACCTACGAGCAGTACTTC
CDR3aa: CASSRLAGTYEQYF

v_gene: TRBV4-1
d_gene: NA
j_gene: TRBJ2-1
abundance: NA
CDR3nt: TGCGCCAGCAGCCAAGATCTGGGGCTAGCTTGGCTCTTC
CDR3aa: CASSQDLGLAWLF

v_gene: TRBV7-2
d_gene: TRBD2
j_gene: TRBJ2-5
abundance: once
CDR3nt: TGTGCCAGCAGCTTAGTACTAGCGGAGCAAGAGACCCAGTACTTC
CDR3aa: CASSLVLAEQETQYF

v_gene: TRBV24-1
d_gene: NA
j_gene: TRBJ2-3
abundance: once
CDR3nt: TGTGCCACCAGTAGCGGAGGAGCTACAGATACGCAGTATTTT
CDR3aa: CATSSGGATDTQYF

v_gene: TRBV9
d_gene: TRBD2
j_gene: TRBJ2-3
abundance: NA
CDR3nt: TGTGCCAGCAGCGCCCTACTAGCGGGAGGGGTAACAGATACGCAGTATTTT
CDR3aa: CASSALLAGGVTDTQYF

v_gene: TRBV28
d_gene: NA
j_gene: TRBJ1-6
abundance: NA
CDR3nt: TGTGCCAGCAGTTTATGGGCAGGGGAAGGATCACCCCTCCACTTT
CDR3aa: CASSLWAGEGSPLHF

v_gene: TRBV3-1/TRBV3-2
d_gene: TRBD2
j_gene: TRBJ2-1
abundance: NA
CDR3nt: TGTGCCAGCAGCAAAGGCGGGGGATACTCCTACAATGAGCAGTTCTTC
CDR3aa: CASSKGGGYSYNEQFF

v_gene: TRBV19
d_gene: NA
j_gene: TRBJ1-2
abundance: NA
CDR3nt: TGTGCCAGTAGTATTGCCGGTTCAACTGTAGTGGATGGCTACACCTTC
CDR3aa: CASSIAGSTVVDGYTF

v_gene: TRBV7-2
d_gene: NA
j_gene: TRBJ1-1
abundance: NA
CDR3nt: TGTGCCAGCAGCGGGGGCGGTTCTGTGACTGAAGCTTTCTTT
CDR3aa: CASSGGGSVTEAFF

v_gene: TRBV6-5
d_gene: NA
j_gene: TRBJ1-2
abundance: NA
CDR3nt: TGTGCCAGCAGGCGTATCGGCTATGGCTACACCTTC
CDR3aa: CASRRIGYGYTF

v_gene: TRBV18
d_gene: NA
j_gene: TRBJ1-5
abundance: NA
CDR3nt: TGTGCCAGCTCACCGGAGACGGGGAATTTCTTAGGCAATCAGCCCCAGCATTTT
CDR3aa: CASSPETGNFLGNQPQHF

v_gene: TRBV5-4
d_gene: NA
j_gene: TRBJ2-4
abundance: NA
CDR3nt: TGTGCCAGCAGCTTGGGGGGCAACATTCAGTACTTC
CDR3aa: CASSLGGNIQYF

v_gene: TRBV10-3
d_gene: NA
j_gene: TRBJ2-1
abundance: NA
CDR3nt: TGTGCCATCGGAGGCGATAGCCCCCAGGTTAATGAGCAGTTCTTC
CDR3aa: CAIGGDSPQVNEQFF

v_gene: TRBV7-2
d_gene: TRBD2
j_gene: TRBJ2-5
abundance: NA
CDR3nt: TGTGCCAGCAGCTTATCTCCAACTAGCGGGAGGTCCCAAGAGACCCAGTACTTC
CDR3aa: CASSLSPTSGRSQETQYF

v_gene: TRBV21-1
d_gene: NA
j_gene: TRBJ1-5
abundance: NA
CDR3nt: TGTGCCAGCAGCCAAACCGGGACAGGGAGCAATCAGCCCCAGCATTTT
CDR3aa: CASSQTGTGSNQPQHF

v_gene: TRBV5-1
d_gene: TRBD2
j_gene: TRBJ2-5
abundance: NA
CDR3nt: TGCGCCAGCAGCTTGGCCTCGGCGGGAGGGCAAGGGGAGACCCAGTACTTC
CDR3aa: CASSLASAGGQGETQYF

v_gene: TRBV3-1/TRBV3-2
d_gene: NA
j_gene: TRBJ1-5
abundance: once
CDR3nt: TGTGCCAGTAGGGCCGGGGTGGAAAACCAGCCCCAGCATTTT
CDR3aa: CASRAGVENQPQHF

v_gene: TRBV28
d_gene: NA
j_gene: TRBJ1-6
abundance: few
CDR3nt: TGTGCCAGCAGTTTCTTAGCGTCCGGCAGCTTCAATTCACCCCTCCACTTT
CDR3aa: CASSFLASGSFNSPLHF

v_gene: TRBV5-1
d_gene: TRBD1
j_gene: TRBJ1-1
abundance: NA
CDR3nt: TGCGCCAGCAGCCCTGGACAGGGTCGCACTGAAGCTTTCTTT
CDR3aa: CASSPGQGRTEAFF

v_gene: TRBV7-9
d_gene: NA
j_gene: TRBJ1-1
abundance: few
CDR3nt: TGTGCCAGCAGCCTATCCTCGGGGGACACTGAAGCTTTCTTT
CDR3aa: CASSLSSGDTEAFF

v_gene: TRBV7-2
d_gene: NA
j_gene: TRBJ2-4
abundance: NA
CDR3nt: TGTGCCAGCAGTCTTCAATCGGGGGTAAAAAACATTCAGTACTTC
CDR3aa: CASSLQSGVKNIQYF

v_gene: TRBV7-9
d_gene: NA
j_gene: TRBJ1-1
abundance: few
CDR3nt: TGTGCCAGCAGCTTATCTGTGGGGATGGGCACTGAAGCTTTCTTT
CDR3aa: CASSLSVGMGTEAFF

v_gene: TRBV10-2
d_gene: TRBD2
j_gene: TRBJ2-1
abundance: NA
CDR3nt: TGCGCCAGCAGTATGGGACTAGCGGGACAAAATGAGCAGTTCTTC
CDR3aa: CASSMGLAGQNEQFF

v_gene: TRBV6-4
d_gene: TRBD2
j_gene: TRBJ2-1
abundance: NA
CDR3nt: TGTGCCAGCTCCTCTAGCGGGAGAATTAATGAGCAGTTCTTC
CDR3aa: CASSSSGRINEQFF

v_gene: TRBV28
d_gene: NA
j_gene: TRBJ1-2
abundance: NA
CDR3nt: TGTGCCACTTTCGAAGCTAACTATGGCTACACCTTC
CDR3aa: CATFEANYGYTF

v_gene: TRBV3-1/TRBV3-2
d_gene: NA
j_gene: TRBJ2-2
abundance: NA
CDR3nt: TGTGCCAGCAGCCAAGAGGGCGGGTCGGGCACCGGGGAGCTGTTTTTT
CDR3aa: CASSQEGGSGTGELFF

v_gene: TRBV10-3
d_gene: TRBD2
j_gene: TRBJ2-7
abundance: few
CDR3nt: TGTGCCACCGGACTAGCGGGTTCCTACGAGCAGTACTTC
CDR3aa: CATGLAGSYEQYF

v_gene: TRBV15
d_gene: NA
j_gene: TRBJ2-1
abundance: NA
CDR3nt: TGTGCCACCAGCGATCGTACTTTGGACGGGATATTGGATGAGCAGTTCTTC
CDR3aa: CATSDRTLDGILDEQFF

v_gene: TRBV7-9
d_gene: TRBD2
j_gene: TRBJ2-7
abundance: NA
CDR3nt: TGTGCCAGCAGCCCTCGGACTAGCGGGAGTTACGAGCAGTACTTC
CDR3aa: CASSPRTSGSYEQYF

v_gene: TRBV20-1
d_gene: NA
j_gene: TRBJ1-4
abundance: NA
CDR3nt: TGCAGTGCTAGTCCCCCCAGGGCGGGTAATGAAAAACTGTTTTTT
CDR3aa: CSASPPRAGNEKLFF

v_gene: TRBV30
d_gene: NA
j_gene: TRBJ1-3
abundance: NA
CDR3nt: TGTGCCCACCGGACCTCTGGAAACACCATATATTTT
CDR3aa: CAHRTSGNTIYF

v_gene: TRBV6-1
d_gene: NA
j_gene: TRBJ1-2
abundance: NA
CDR3nt: TGTGCCAGCAGTGAAGCGGCGGGATGGGGCTATGGCTACACCTTC
CDR3aa: CASSEAAGWGYGYTF

v_gene: TRBV24-1
d_gene: TRBD2
j_gene: TRBJ2-3
abundance: NA
CDR3nt: TGTGCCACCAGTGATCCGGGACTAGCGGGGAGCACAGATACGCAGTATTTT
CDR3aa: CATSDPGLAGSTDTQYF

v_gene: TRBV7-2
d_gene: TRBD2
j_gene: TRBJ2-7
abundance: NA
CDR3nt: TGTGCCAGCAGCTTTTTGGCTAGCGGGAGTTACGAGCAGTACTTC
CDR3aa: CASSFLASGSYEQYF

v_gene: TRBV30
d_gene: NA
j_gene: TRBJ1-1
abundance: NA
CDR3nt: TGTGCCTGGACTACAGGGTTTAACACTGAAGCTTTCTTT
CDR3aa: CAWTTGFNTEAFF

v_gene: TRBV10-1
d_gene: TRBD2
j_gene: TRBJ2-3
abundance: NA
CDR3nt: TGCGCCAGCAGGGACACTAGCGGAAGCACAGATACGCAGTATTTT
CDR3aa: CASRDTSGSTDTQYF

v_gene: TRBV5-1
d_gene: NA
j_gene: TRBJ1-2
abundance: once
CDR3nt: TGCGCCAGCAGCTTGGCCGAGGCTGGCTACACCTTC
CDR3aa: CASSLAEAGYTF

v_gene: TRBV4-1
d_gene: NA
j_gene: TRBJ1-2
abundance: NA
CDR3nt: TGCGCCAGCAGCCAAGTGGACGGCTCCTATGGCTACACCTTC
CDR3aa: CASSQVDGSYGYTF

v_gene: TRBV6-1
d_gene: NA
j_gene: TRBJ2-7
abundance: NA
CDR3nt: TGTGCCAGCAGTGACGGTCCCTCCTACGAGCAGTACTTC
CDR3aa: CASSDGPSYEQYF

v_gene: TRBV6-2/TRBV6-3
d_gene: TRBD1
j_gene: TRBJ1-5
abundance: NA
CDR3nt: TGTGCCAGCAGTCTGGACAGGGGTCCAAATCAGCCCCAGCATTTT
CDR3aa: CASSLDRGPNQPQHF

v_gene: TRBV11-2
d_gene: TRBD1
j_gene: TRBJ2-7
abundance: NA
CDR3nt: TGTGCCAGCAGCTCCCTACAGGGGATACTCTACGAGCAGTACTTC
CDR3aa: CASSSLQGILYEQYF

v_gene: TRBV4-3
d_gene: TRBD2
j_gene: TRBJ2-3
abundance: NA
CDR3nt: TGCGCCAGCAGCCAGAGACTAGCGGGAGGGAAGGATACGCAGTATTTT
CDR3aa: CASSQRLAGGKDTQYF

v_gene: TRBV21-1
d_gene: NA
j_gene: TRBJ2-3
abundance: NA
CDR3nt: TGTGCCAGCAGCTTGGGTAGCGTTCTCAAGCAGTATTTT
CDR3aa: CASSLGSVLKQYF

v_gene: TRBV29-1
d_gene: TRBD2
j_gene: TRBJ2-5
abundance: NA
CDR3nt: TGCAGCGTTGAACGGCGGGAGTATTTGGAGACCCAGTACTTC
CDR3aa: CSVERREYLETQYF

v_gene: TRBV7-6
d_gene: NA
j_gene: TRBJ1-3
abundance: NA
CDR3nt: TGTGCCTCCAAACCCGAAGCCTCTGGAAACACCATATATTTT
CDR3aa: CASKPEASGNTIYF

v_gene: TRBV4-1
d_gene: TRBD1
j_gene: TRBJ1-1
abundance: NA
CDR3nt: TGCGCCAGCAGCCGTGGACAGGGGGTAAGTCAAGCTTTCTTT
CDR3aa: CASSRGQGVSQAFF

v_gene: TRBV21-1
d_gene: NA
j_gene: TRBJ2-5
abundance: NA
CDR3nt: TGTGCCAGCAGCAAAAACCGGCAAGAGACCCAGTACTTC
CDR3aa: CASSKNRQETQYF

v_gene: TRBV30
d_gene: TRBD2
j_gene: TRBJ2-2
abundance: NA
CDR3nt: TGTGCCTGGGAACTAGCGGCGAACACCGGGGAGCTGTTTTTT
CDR3aa: CAWELAANTGELFF